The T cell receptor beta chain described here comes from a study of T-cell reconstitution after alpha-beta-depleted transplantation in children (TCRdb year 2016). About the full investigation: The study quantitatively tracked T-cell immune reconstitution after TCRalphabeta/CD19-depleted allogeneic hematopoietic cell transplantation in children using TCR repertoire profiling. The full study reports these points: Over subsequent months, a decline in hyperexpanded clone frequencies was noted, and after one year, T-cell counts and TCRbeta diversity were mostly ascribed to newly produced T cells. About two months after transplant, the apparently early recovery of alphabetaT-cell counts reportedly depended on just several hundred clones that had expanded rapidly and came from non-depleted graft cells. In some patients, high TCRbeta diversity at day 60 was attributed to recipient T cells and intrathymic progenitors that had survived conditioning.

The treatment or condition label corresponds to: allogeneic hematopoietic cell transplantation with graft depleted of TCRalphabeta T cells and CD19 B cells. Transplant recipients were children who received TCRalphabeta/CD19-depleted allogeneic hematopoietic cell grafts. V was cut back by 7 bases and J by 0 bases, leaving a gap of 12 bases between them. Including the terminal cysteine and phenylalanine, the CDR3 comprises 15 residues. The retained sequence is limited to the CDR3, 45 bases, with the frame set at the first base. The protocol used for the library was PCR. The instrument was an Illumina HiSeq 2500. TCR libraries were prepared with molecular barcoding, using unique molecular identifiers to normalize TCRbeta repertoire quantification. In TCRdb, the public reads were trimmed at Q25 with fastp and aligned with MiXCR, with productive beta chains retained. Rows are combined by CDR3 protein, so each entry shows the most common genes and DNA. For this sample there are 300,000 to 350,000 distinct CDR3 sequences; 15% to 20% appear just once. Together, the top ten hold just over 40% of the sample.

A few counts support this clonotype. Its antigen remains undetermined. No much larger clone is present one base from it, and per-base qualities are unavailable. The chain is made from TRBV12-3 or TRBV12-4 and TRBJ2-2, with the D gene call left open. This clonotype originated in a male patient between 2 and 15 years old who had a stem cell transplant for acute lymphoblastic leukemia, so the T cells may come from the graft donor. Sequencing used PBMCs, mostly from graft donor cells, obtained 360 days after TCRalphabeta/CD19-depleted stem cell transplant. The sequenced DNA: TGTGCCAGCAACTTCCGGCACTCGAACACCGGGGAGCTGTTTTTT. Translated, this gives CASNFRHSNTGELFF.